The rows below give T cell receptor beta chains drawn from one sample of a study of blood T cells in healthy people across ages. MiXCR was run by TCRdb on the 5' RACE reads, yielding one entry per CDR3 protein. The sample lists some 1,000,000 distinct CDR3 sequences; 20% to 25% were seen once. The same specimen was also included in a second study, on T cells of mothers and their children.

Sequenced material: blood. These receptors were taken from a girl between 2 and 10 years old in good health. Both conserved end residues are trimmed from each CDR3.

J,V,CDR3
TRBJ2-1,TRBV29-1,SVVVPPAYNEQF
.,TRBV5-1,ASGRTSRYEQY
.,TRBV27,ASSTLRTSGSNEQF
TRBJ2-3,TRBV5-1,ASSLGHPVTDTQY
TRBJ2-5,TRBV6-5,ASSYGQGSGETQY
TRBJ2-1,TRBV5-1,ASSLALTSGANEQF
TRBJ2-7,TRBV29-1,SVQGDPYEQY
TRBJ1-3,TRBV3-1,ASSQARDRGNTIY
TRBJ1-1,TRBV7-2,ASSLTEHTEAF
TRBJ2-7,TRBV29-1,SVGQGSLYEQY
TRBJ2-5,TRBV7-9,ASSLGQSYQETQY
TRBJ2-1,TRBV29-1,SVEFGNEQF
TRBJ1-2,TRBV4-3,ASSQETTGRYGYT
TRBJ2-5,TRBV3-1,ASSEVQGAVSGTQY
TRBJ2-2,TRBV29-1,SVEIGSLSGELF
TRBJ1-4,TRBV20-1,SATRWGEKLF
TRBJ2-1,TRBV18,ASSPSGAVNEQF
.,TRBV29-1,SGDRGRDEQF
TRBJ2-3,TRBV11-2,ASSLVLADTDTQY
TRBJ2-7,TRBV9,ASSVGGSLNGEQY
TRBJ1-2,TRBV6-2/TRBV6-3,ASSYGQGAYGYT
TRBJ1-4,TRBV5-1,ASSTGSSTNEKLF
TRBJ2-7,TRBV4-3,ASSQDSKVSYEQY
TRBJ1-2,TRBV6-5,ASSPLLTAWGGYT
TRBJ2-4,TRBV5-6,ASSLKVAKNIQY
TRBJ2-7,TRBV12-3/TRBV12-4,ASSATRSNQY
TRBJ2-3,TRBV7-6,ASSFTGGLTDTQY
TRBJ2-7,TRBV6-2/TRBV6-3,ASSETGVWGLDYEQY
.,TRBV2,ASRLDPGLHSEQF
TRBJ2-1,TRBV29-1,SVTGPSLGGEMDEQF
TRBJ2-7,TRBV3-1,ASSQDLVQQY
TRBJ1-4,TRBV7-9,ASSSTPGQTTNEKLF
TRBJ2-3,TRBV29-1,SAVGSVGSEDTQY
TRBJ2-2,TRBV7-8,ASSAAPSGRNGELF
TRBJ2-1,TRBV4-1,ASSQEGGTFYNEQF
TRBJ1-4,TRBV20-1,SARGALGDEKLF
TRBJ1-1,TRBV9,ASSPRTIVTEAF
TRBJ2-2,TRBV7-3,ASSLGVAGAPGELF
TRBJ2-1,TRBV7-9,ASVKREGPEQF
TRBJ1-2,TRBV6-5,ASSYSGTGVGYT
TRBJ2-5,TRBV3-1,ASSRPGPQETQY
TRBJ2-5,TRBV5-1,ASRSVGLERRETQY
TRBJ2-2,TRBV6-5,ASSLPGQGGTGELF
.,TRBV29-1,SVDPSQETQY
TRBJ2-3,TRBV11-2,ASSFPPTTHPLDTQY
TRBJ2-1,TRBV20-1,SARGLAEHNEQF
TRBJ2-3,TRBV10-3,AIRAGILVADTQY
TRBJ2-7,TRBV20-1,SAARDSIGESQY
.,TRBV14,ASSQDLGSEQY
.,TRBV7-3,ASSEQGTYEQY